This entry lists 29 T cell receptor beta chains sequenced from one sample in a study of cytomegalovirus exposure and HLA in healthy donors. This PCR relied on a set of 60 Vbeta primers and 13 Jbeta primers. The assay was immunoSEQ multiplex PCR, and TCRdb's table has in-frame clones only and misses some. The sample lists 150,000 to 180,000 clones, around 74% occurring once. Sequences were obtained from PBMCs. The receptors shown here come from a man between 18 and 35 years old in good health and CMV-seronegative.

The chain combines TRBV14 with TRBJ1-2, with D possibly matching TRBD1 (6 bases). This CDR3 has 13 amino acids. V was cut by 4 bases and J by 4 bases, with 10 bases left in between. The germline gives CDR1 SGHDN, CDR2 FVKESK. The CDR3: CASSRGPSYGYTF. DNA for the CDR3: TGTGCCAGCAGCCGGGGGCCTTCCTATGGCTACACCTTC.

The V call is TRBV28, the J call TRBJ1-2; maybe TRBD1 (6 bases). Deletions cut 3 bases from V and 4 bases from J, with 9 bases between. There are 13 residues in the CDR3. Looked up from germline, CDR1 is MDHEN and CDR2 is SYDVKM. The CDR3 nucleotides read TGTGCCAGCAGTTTCAACAGGGCCTATGGCTACACCTTC. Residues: CASSFNRAYGYTF.

CDR3 amino acids: CASTGEARGQPQHF. The CDR3 bases are TGTGCCAGCACAGGAGAGGCAAGGGGCCAGCCCCAGCATTTT. The chain employs TRBV6-1 and TRBJ1-5; perhaps TRBD1 as D (5 bases). The CDR3 length is 14 residues. The ends were cut back, 7 bases at V and 7 bases at J, with 17 bases in the middle. Germline-derived CDR1 and CDR2 are MNHNS and SASEGT.

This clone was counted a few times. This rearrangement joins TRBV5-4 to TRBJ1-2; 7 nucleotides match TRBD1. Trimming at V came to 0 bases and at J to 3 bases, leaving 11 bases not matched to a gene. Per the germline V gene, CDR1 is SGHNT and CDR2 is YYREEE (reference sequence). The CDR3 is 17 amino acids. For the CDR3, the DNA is TGTGCCAGCAGCTTGGGAACATTAGGGGGCAGGGACTATGGCTACACCTTC. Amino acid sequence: CASSLGTLGGRDYGYTF.

CDR3 in DNA: TGTGCCAGCAGCCTCAGACAGGGAAGTGAAAACACCATATATTTT. This translates into CASSLRQGSENTIYF. This chain uses TRBV7-9 with TRBJ1-3; TRBD1 matches 7 bases. This CDR3 is 15 amino acids long. Germline V lookup: CDR1 SEHNR, CDR2 FQNEAQ (reference sequence). The V and J ends lost 5 bases and 6 bases, in that order; junction bases with no gene match: 10.

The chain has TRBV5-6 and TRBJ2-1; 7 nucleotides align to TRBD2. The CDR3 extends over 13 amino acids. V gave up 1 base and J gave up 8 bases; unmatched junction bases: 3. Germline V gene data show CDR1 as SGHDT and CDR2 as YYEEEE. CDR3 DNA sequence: TGTGCCAGCAGCTTGTCGGGAGGTGATGAGCAGTTCTTC. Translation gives CASSLSGGDEQFF. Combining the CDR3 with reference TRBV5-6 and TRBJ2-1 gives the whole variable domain DAGVTQSPTHLIKTRGQQVTLRCSPKSGHDTVSWYQQALGQGPQFIFQYYEEEERQRGNFPDRFSGHQFPNYSSELNVNALLLGDSALYLCASSLSGGDEQFFGPGTRLTVL.

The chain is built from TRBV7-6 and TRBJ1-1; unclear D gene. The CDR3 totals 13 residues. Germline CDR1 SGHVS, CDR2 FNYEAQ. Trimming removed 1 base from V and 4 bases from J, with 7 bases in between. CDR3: CASSLESGTEAFF. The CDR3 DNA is TGTGCCAGCAGCTTAGAGTCCGGCACTGAAGCTTTCTTT. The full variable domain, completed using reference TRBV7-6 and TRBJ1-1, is GAGVSQSPRYKVTKRGQDVALRCDPISGHVSLYWYRQALGQGPEFLTYFNYEAQQDKSGLPNDRFSAERPEGSISTLTIQRTEQRDSAMYRCASSLESGTEAFFGQGTRLTVV.

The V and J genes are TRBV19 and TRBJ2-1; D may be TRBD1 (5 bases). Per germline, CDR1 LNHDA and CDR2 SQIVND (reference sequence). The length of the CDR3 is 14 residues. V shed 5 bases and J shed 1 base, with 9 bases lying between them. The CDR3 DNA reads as TGTGCCAGTAGTGCCCAGGGTTCCTACAATGAGCAGTTCTTC. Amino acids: CASSAQGSYNEQFF.

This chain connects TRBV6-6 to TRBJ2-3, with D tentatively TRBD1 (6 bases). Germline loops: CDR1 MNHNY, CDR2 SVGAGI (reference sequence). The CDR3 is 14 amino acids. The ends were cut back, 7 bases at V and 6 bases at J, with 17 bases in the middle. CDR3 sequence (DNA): TGTGCCAGCAAGAGACAGGCAAATGGGGATACGCAGTATTTT. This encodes CASKRQANGDTQYF.

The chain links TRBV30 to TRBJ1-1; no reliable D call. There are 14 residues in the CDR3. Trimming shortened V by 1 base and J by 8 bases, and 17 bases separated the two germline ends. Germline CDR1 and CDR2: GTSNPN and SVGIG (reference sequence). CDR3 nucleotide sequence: TGTGCCTGGAGTGGGGGAGGCCTCGGAAAAGAAGCTTTCTTT. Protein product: CAWSGGGLGKEAFF.

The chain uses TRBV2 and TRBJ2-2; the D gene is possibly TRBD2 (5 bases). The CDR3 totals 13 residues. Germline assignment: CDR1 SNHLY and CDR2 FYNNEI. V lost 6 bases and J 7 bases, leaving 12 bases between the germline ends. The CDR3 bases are TGTGCCAGCAGCCCCAACGGGGTCGGGGAGCTGTTTTTT. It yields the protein CASSPNGVGELFF.

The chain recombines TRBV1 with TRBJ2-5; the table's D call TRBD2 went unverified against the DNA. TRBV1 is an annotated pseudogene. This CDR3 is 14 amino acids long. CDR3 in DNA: TGCACCGACACTAGCGGGGGGGTTCAAGAGACCCAGTACTTC. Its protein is CTDTSGGVQETQYF.

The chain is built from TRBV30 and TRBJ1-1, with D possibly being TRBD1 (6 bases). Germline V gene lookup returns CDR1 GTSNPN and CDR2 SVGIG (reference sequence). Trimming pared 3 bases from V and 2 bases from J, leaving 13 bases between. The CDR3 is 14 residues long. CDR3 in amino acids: CAWSRRTANTEAFF. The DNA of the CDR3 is TGTGCCTGGAGCCGACGGACAGCAAACACTGAAGCTTTCTTT.

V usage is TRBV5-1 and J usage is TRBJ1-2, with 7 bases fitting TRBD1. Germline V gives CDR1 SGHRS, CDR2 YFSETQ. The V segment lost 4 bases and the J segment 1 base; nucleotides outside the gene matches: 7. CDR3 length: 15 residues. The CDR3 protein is CASSQNRGFNYGYTF. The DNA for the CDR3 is TGCGCCAGCAGCCAAAACAGGGGATTTAACTATGGCTACACCTTC.

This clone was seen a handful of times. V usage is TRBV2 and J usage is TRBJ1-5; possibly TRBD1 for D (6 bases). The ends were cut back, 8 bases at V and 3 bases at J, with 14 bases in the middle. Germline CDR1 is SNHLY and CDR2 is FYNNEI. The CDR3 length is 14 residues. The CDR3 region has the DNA TGTGCCAGCCGGGACACCGGTTACAATCAGCCCCAGCATTTT. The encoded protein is CASRDTGYNQPQHF.

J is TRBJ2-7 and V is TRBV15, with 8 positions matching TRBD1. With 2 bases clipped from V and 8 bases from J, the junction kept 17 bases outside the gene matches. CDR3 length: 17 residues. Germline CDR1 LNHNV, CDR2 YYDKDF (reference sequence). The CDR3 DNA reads TGTGCCACCAGCAGACATTGGGACAGGTTGGGGACCGAGCAGCAGTACTTC. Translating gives CATSRHWDRLGTEQQYF.

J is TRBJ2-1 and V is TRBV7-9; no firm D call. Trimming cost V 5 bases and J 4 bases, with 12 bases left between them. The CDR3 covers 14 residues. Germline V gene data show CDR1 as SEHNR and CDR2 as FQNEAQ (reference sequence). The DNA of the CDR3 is TGTGCCAGCAGCCGTATGGGCAGTTACAATGAGCAGTTCTTC. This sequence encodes CASSRMGSYNEQFF.

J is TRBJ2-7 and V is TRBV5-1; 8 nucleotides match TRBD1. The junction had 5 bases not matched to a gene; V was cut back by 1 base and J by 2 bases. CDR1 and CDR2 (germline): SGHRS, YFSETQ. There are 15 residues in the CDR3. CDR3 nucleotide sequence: TGCGCCAGCAGCTTGACAGGGGGGCCCACCTACGAGCAGTACGTC. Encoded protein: CASSLTGGPTYEQYV.

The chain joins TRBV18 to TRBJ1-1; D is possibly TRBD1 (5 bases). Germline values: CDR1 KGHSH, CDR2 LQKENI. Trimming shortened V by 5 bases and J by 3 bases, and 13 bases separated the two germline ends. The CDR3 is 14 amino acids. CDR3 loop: CASSLGGGDTEAFF. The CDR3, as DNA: TGTGCCAGCTCATTGGGGGGGGGAGACACTGAAGCTTTCTTT.

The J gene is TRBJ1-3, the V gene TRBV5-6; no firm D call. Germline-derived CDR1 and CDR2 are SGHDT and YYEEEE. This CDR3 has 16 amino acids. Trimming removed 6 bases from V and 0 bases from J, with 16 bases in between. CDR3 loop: CASIKLTGSSGNTIYF. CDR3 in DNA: TGTGCCAGCATAAAACTGACCGGGTCCTCTGGAAACACCATATATTTT. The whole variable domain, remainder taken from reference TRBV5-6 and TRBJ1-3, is DAGVTQSPTHLIKTRGQQVTLRCSPKSGHDTVSWYQQALGQGPQFIFQYYEEEERQRGNFPDRFSGHQFPNYSSELNVNALLLGDSALYLCASIKLTGSSGNTIYFGEGSWLTVV.

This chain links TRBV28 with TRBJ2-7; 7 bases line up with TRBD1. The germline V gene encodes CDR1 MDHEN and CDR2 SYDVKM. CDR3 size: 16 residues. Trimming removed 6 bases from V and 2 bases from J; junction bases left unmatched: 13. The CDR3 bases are TGTGCCAGCAGCACCAATACAGGGGTTGTTACCTACGAGCAGTACGTC. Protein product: CASSTNTGVVTYEQYV.

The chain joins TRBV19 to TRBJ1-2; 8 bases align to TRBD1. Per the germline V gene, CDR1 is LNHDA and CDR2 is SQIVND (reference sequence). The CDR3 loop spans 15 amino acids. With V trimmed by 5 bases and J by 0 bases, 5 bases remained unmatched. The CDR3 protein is CASSPGQGSNYGYTF. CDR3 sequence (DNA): TGTGCCAGTAGTCCCGGACAGGGATCTAACTATGGCTACACCTTC.

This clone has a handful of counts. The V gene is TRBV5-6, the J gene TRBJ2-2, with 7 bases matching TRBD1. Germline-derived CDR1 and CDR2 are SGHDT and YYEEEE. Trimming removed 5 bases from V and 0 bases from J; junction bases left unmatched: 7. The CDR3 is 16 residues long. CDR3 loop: CASSFGTESNTGELFF. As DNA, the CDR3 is TGTGCCAGCAGTTTCGGGACAGAGTCGAACACCGGGGAGCTGTTTTTT.

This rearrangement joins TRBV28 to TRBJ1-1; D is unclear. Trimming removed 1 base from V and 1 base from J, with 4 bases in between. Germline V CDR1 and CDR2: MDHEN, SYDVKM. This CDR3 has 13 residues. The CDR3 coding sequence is TGTGCCAGCAGTTTATTACAGAACACTGAAGCTTTCTTT. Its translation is CASSLLQNTEAFF.

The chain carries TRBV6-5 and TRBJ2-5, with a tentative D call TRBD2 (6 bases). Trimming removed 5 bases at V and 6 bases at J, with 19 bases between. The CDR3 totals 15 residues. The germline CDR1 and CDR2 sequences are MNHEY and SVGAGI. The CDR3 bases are TGTGCCAGCAGTCAACCGGGGGACTTTCAAAAGACCCAGTACTTC. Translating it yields CASSQPGDFQKTQYF.

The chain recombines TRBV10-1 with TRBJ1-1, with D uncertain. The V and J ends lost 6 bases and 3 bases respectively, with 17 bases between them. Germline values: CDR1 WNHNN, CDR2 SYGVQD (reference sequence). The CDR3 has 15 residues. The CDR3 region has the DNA TGCGCCAGCAGATACATACTCGACATCTACACTGAAGCTTTCTTT. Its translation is CASRYILDIYTEAFF.

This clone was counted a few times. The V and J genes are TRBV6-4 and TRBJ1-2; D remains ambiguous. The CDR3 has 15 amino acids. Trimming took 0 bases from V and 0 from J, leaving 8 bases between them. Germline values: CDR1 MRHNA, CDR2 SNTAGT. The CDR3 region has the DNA TGTGCCAGCAGTGACTCGGCAGAAGCTAACTATGGCTACACCTTC. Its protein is CASSDSAEANYGYTF.

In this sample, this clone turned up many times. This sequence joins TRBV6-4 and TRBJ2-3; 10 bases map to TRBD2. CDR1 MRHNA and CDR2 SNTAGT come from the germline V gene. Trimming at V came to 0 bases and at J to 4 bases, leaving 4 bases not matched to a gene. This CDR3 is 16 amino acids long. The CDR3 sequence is CASSDSKRGGSDTQYF. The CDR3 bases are TGTGCCAGCAGTGACTCCAAGCGGGGGGGCTCAGATACGCAGTATTTT.

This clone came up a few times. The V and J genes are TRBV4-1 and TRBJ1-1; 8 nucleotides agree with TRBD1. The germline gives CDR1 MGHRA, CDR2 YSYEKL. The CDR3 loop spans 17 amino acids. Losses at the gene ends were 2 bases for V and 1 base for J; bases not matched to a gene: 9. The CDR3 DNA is TGCGCCAGCAGCCAAAACCGGGACAGGCGAAAGAACACTGAAGCTTTCTTT. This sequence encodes CASSQNRDRRKNTEAFF.